The rows below give T cell receptor beta chains drawn from one sample of a study of blood T cell repertoires in COVID-19. Clones were sequenced by immunoSEQ multiplex PCR, and TCRdb holds only the in-frame ones, with some missing. The sample has 300,000 to 350,000 clones, roughly 89% seen once. Sequencing used peripheral blood. The receptors here all came from a woman younger than 30 who had recovered from COVID-19. Each CDR3 is given with its conserved first and last residue. D genes are given only for firm matches. Clone size is shown for a subset of rows, as once, few, many or a class of expanded clone.

TRBV7-6,.,TRBJ2-5,.,TGTGCCAGCAGCGGCAGGGGCTTAGTAGGAGTAGGAGAGACCCAGTACTTC,CASSGRGLVGVGETQYF
TRBV10-3,.,TRBJ1-6,.,TGTGCCATCAGTGAGAATCAGGGAAGAAATTCACCCCTCCACTTT,CAISENQGRNSPLHF
TRBV7-9,.,TRBJ1-4,.,TGTGCCAGCAGCTTCGGTAGAACTGCAACTAATGAAAAACTGTTTTTT,CASSFGRTATNEKLFF
TRBV19,.,TRBJ1-1,TRBD1,TGTGCCACAGTAAACAGGGGGCGTGGGAACACTGAAGCTTTCTTT,CATVNRGRGNTEAFF
TRBV27,.,TRBJ2-3,.,TGTGCCAGCAGATCCCTAGGCAGACTAAGCACAGATACGCAGTATTTT,CASRSLGRLSTDTQYF
TRBV19,.,TRBJ2-3,TRBD2,TGTGCCAGTCGGGGGGTTGTAGGCACAGATACGCAGTATTTT,CASRGVVGTDTQYF
TRBV7-8,.,TRBJ2-2,TRBD2,TGTGCCAGCAGCCCGGGACTAGCCTTGGGGACCGGGGAGCTGTTTTTT,CASSPGLALGTGELFF
TRBV5-4,.,TRBJ1-2,TRBD1,TGTGCCAGCAGCTTGCTCACAGGGGGTGGCTACACCTTC,CASSLLTGGGYTF
TRBV15,.,TRBJ1-2,TRBD1,TGTGCCACCAGCAGAGGACAGGGGGCCTATGGCTACACCTTC,CATSRGQGAYGYTF
TRBV2,.,TRBJ1-3,TRBD1,TGTGCCAGCAGCTGGACAGGGTCTGGAAACACCATATATTTT,CASSWTGSGNTIYF
TRBV19,.,TRBJ1-2,.,TGTGCCAGTATGCAGGGCATCTATGGCTACACCTTC,CASMQGIYGYTF
TRBV7-2,once,TRBJ2-1,.,TGTGCCAGCAGCTTAGAACTGCAATATATAGAGCAGTTCTTC,CASSLELQYIEQFF
TRBV19,.,TRBJ1-4,TRBD1,TGTGCCAGTAGTGAGACAGGGAGGCGGGAAAAACTGTTTTTT,CASSETGRREKLFF
TRBV4-3,.,TRBJ2-5,TRBD2,TGCGCCAGCAGCCAAGAGCCGCTAGCGGAGCAAGAGACCCAGTACTTC,CASSQEPLAEQETQYF
TRBV6-4,.,TRBJ2-6,.,TGTGCCAGCATTAGACAGGTGAGCTCTGGGGCCAACGTCCTGACTTTC,CASIRQVSSGANVLTF
TRBV19,few,TRBJ2-1,.,TGTGCCAGCGGGCTAGCACGGTTGCAGTTCTTC,CASGLARLQFF
TRBV19,.,TRBJ1-2,TRBD1,TGTGCCAGTAGCCTCACAGGGGAAGATGGCTACACCTTC,CASSLTGEDGYTF
TRBV28,.,TRBJ1-4,TRBD1,TGTGCCAGCAGCATAAACAGGGGTAGAAAACTGTTTTTT,CASSINRGRKLFF
TRBV5-1,.,TRBJ1-4,TRBD1,TGCGCCAGCAGCTTATTCCCGGGACAGGGAGGCGAAAAACTGTTTTTT,CASSLFPGQGGEKLFF
TRBV19,.,TRBJ1-2,.,TGTGCCAGTAGTATCGTGGACACCGAAATAATTTATGGCTACACCTTC,CASSIVDTEIIYGYTF
TRBV3-1/TRBV3-2,.,TRBJ2-5,TRBD2,TGTGCCAGCAGCGGTTTACCTAGCGGGAGTCTTATTCTAGAGACCCAGTACTTC,CASSGLPSGSLILETQYF
TRBV18,.,TRBJ2-3,.,TGTGCCAGCTCCCCAGCCGGGACTTCAGTCGCAGATACGCAGTATTTT,CASSPAGTSVADTQYF
TRBV5-8,.,TRBJ2-6,TRBD1,TGTGCCAGCAGTGTGACAGGGAGATTTGCTCCTGGGGCCAACGTCCTGACTTTC,CASSVTGRFAPGANVLTF
TRBV30,.,TRBJ2-5,TRBD1,TGTGCCTGGGAACAGGGGGCTAAAGAGACCCAGTACTTC,CAWEQGAKETQYF
TRBV4-3,few,TRBJ2-4,.,TGCGCCAGCAGCCAAGATTCCGGGAGTGGGGCCAAAAACATTCAGTACTTC,CASSQDSGSGAKNIQYF
TRBV9,.,TRBJ2-5,.,TGTGCCAGCAGCGTAGAACCAGCGGAAGAGACCCAGTACTTC,CASSVEPAEETQYF
TRBV6-2/TRBV6-3,.,TRBJ2-2,.,TGTGCCAGCAGTTACTCGAGCCTTACCGGGGAGCTGTTTTTT,CASSYSSLTGELFF
TRBV4-3,.,TRBJ2-1,TRBD2,TGCGCCAGCAGCCAAGATTTTGTCGCGTCTAGCGGTTACAATGAGCAGTTCTTC,CASSQDFVASSGYNEQFF
TRBV6-2/TRBV6-3,.,TRBJ2-1,.,TGTGCCAGCAGTTACTTGGCAAGTGAGCAGTTCTTC,CASSYLASEQFF
TRBV6-2/TRBV6-3,.,TRBJ2-1,.,TGTGCCAGCAGTTACCTTCAGGGGAGCGACTCCTACAATGAGCAGTTCTTC,CASSYLQGSDSYNEQFF
TRBV6-5,.,TRBJ2-1,.,TGTGCCAGCGACAGGTCCAACTCCTACAATGAGCAGTTCTTC,CASDRSNSYNEQFF
TRBV6-5,.,TRBJ1-2,.,TGTGCCAGCAGTTTACAGGGTGATTATGGCTACACCTTC,CASSLQGDYGYTF
TRBV7-9,.,TRBJ1-4,TRBD1,TGTGCCAGCAGCAGGACAGGGCGAACTAATGAAAAACTGTTTTTT,CASSRTGRTNEKLFF
TRBV5-6,.,TRBJ1-1,TRBD1,TGTGCCAGCAGCTCAGGGGGCACTGAAGCTTTCTTT,CASSSGGTEAFF
TRBV19,.,TRBJ1-3,.,TGTGCCAGTAGCGGGACACCAGGAAACACCATATATTTT,CASSGTPGNTIYF
TRBV5-4,.,TRBJ2-5,TRBD1,TGTGCCAGCAGCCCAGGACAGGGTAGAGAGACCCAGTACTTC,CASSPGQGRETQYF
TRBV29-1,.,TRBJ1-3,TRBD1,TGCAGCGTTCTGGGACAGGCTTCTCACTCTGGAAACACCATATATTTT,CSVLGQASHSGNTIYF
TRBV12-3/TRBV12-4,.,TRBJ2-3,.,TGTGCCAGCAGTTTTCAGGCCACAGATACGCAGTATTTT,CASSFQATDTQYF
TRBV7-9,.,TRBJ1-1,.,TGTGCCAGCAGCTTAGCGGGCCAGGGCCCGAACACTGAAGCTTTCTTT,CASSLAGQGPNTEAFF
TRBV10-3,.,TRBJ2-2,TRBD1,TGTGCCATCACCGAGGACAGGGCGGCCGGGGAGCTGTTTTTT,CAITEDRAAGELFF
TRBV24-1,.,TRBJ2-1,TRBD2,TGTGCCACCAGTCCGGGACTAGCGGGAGGTTATGAGCAGTTCTTC,CATSPGLAGGYEQFF
TRBV6-5,.,TRBJ2-1,.,TGTGCCAGCAGTTACCCCGCAGCGGGCGGGGAGCAGTTCTTC,CASSYPAAGGEQFF
TRBV13,.,TRBJ2-3,TRBD2,TGTGCCAGCAGGACTAGCGGAGCTAGCACAGATACGCAGTATTTT,CASRTSGASTDTQYF
TRBV10-3,.,TRBJ2-1,TRBD2,TGTGCCATCAGGGCTAGCGGGAGCTCCTACAATGAGCAGTTCTTC,CAIRASGSSYNEQFF
TRBV5-1,.,TRBJ2-3,.,TGCGCCAGCAGCTTGGAAGGGGTCGGGACAGATACGCAGTATTTT,CASSLEGVGTDTQYF
TRBV7-9,.,TRBJ2-5,.,TGTGCCAGCAGCTTTACTAGCCTTCAAGAGACCCAGTACTTC,CASSFTSLQETQYF
TRBV3-1/TRBV3-2,.,TRBJ1-2,TRBD1,TGTGCCAGCAGCCAAGCCCACAGGGGGCAGGGGCGTTCTGGCTACACCTTC,CASSQAHRGQGRSGYTF
TRBV6-4,.,TRBJ1-6,.,TGTGCCAGCAGTGACTCCGAGCATTCACCCCTCCACTTT,CASSDSEHSPLHF